The T cell receptor beta chain described here comes from a study of blood T cell repertoires in COVID-19. Per the germline V gene, CDR1 is SGHAT and CDR2 is FQNNGV. CDR3 length: 17 residues. The trim removed 0 bases at V and 2 bases at J, leaving 3 bases unmatched. The assay was immunoSEQ multiplex PCR, and TCRdb's table has in-frame clones only and misses some. The data hold some 120,000 clones, with 92% observed a single time. The chain couples TRBV11-2 to TRBJ2-2; 10 bases match TRBD1. The origin of this receptor is a man between 45 and 60 years old with COVID-19, enrolled during active disease. The sequencing input was peripheral blood. CDR3 sequence: CASSLDGQGVNTGELFF. Written as DNA, the CDR3 is TGTGCCAGCAGCTTAGACGGACAGGGGGTCAACACCGGGGAGCTGTTTTTT.